The rows below give T cell receptor beta chains drawn from one sample of a study of identical twins. MiXCR, applied by TCRdb to the 5' RACE reads, yields one record per CDR3 protein. The table records 420,000 or so distinct CDR3 sequences, around 18% of them present only once. Material for sequencing was naive T cells sorted from blood. Receptor source: a man aged 50 or older in good health. Both conserved end residues are part of each CDR3. Fields, in order: clone size, D gene, J gene, CDR3 length, V gene, CDR3 protein, CDR3 DNA. A D gene is named only where the DNA matches it firmly. The size entry is marked missing in some rows and otherwise reads once, few, many or a size class.

>NA|TRBD1|TRBJ2-5|17|TRBV28
CASSKTRTGSHQETQYF
TGTGCCAGCAGCAAGACAAGGACAGGGTCCCACCAAGAGACCCAGTACTTC
>few|NA|TRBJ2-2|17|TRBV20-1
CSARDASQGGNTGELFF
TGCAGTGCTAGAGATGCATCCCAGGGAGGAAACACCGGGGAGCTGTTTTTT
>NA|TRBD1|TRBJ1-6|13|TRBV29-1
CSVRTGGDSPLHF
TGCAGCGTCAGGACAGGGGGCGATTCACCCCTCCACTTT
>many|TRBD1|TRBJ2-7|13|TRBV20-1
CSAHGTGVYEQYF
TGCAGTGCGCACGGGACAGGGGTCTACGAGCAGTACTTC
>few|NA|TRBJ1-5|14|TRBV6-2/TRBV6-3
CASSQGTLNQPQHF
TGTGCCAGCAGTCAAGGGACACTCAATCAGCCCCAGCATTTT
>NA|TRBD2|TRBJ2-2|16|TRBV14
CASRPGLAANTGELFF
TGTGCCAGCAGGCCGGGACTAGCGGCGAACACCGGGGAGCTGTTTTTT
>few|NA|TRBJ2-7|13|TRBV29-1
CSVLGQSSYEQYF
TGCAGCGTTCTCGGACAGAGCTCCTACGAGCAGTACTTC
>many|NA|TRBJ2-5|13|TRBV6-5
CASSRFNQETQYF
TGTGCCAGCAGTCGATTTAACCAAGAGACCCAGTACTTC
>few|TRBD1|TRBJ2-7|15|TRBV11-2
CASSPRQGINYEQYF
TGTGCCAGCAGCCCAAGACAGGGAATAAACTACGAGCAGTACTTC
>few|TRBD1|TRBJ2-5|19|TRBV5-1
CASQAPTLLDRGHKETQYF
TGCGCCAGCCAAGCCCCAACGCTACTGGACAGGGGACACAAAGAGACCCAGTACTTC
>many|NA|TRBJ1-4|11|TRBV29-1
CSVRKDRKLFF
TGCAGCGTTCGGAAGGATAGGAAACTGTTTTTT
>many|TRBD2|TRBJ2-1|15|TRBV29-1
CSVELLADQYNEQFF
TGCAGCGTTGAGCTCCTAGCGGATCAATACAATGAGCAGTTCTTC
>once|NA|TRBJ2-1|14|TRBV5-6
CASLKLGPYNEQFF
TGTGCCAGCCTCAAGCTGGGCCCCTACAATGAGCAGTTCTTC
>NA|NA|TRBJ1-4|15|TRBV5-1
CASSLDPSTNEKLFF
TGCGCCAGCAGCTTGGACCCTTCAACTAATGAAAAACTGTTTTTT
>few|TRBD1|TRBJ1-4|14|TRBV11-2
CASSPRDRGEKLFF
TGTGCCAGCAGCCCCCGGGACAGGGGCGAAAAACTGTTTTTT
>many|TRBD1|TRBJ2-1|16|TRBV6-5
CASSSYRGSSYNEQFF
TGTGCCAGCAGTTCGTACAGGGGAAGCTCCTACAATGAGCAGTTCTTC
>many|NA|TRBJ1-2|11|TRBV20-1
CSARQGYGYTF
TGCAGTGCTAGGCAGGGCTATGGCTACACCTTC
>many|NA|TRBJ1-6|14|TRBV7-8
CASSPSGTSSPLHF
TGTGCCAGCAGCCCCTCCGGGACGAGTTCACCCCTCCACTTT
>few|NA|TRBJ2-2|14|TRBV15
CATSSYMNTGELFF
TGTGCCACCAGCAGTTACATGAACACCGGGGAGCTGTTTTTT
>NA|NA|TRBJ1-1|13|TRBV11-2
CASSQGTNAEAFF
TGTGCCAGCAGCCAAGGGACAAACGCTGAAGCTTTCTTT
>NA|NA|TRBJ1-4|13|TRBV12-3/TRBV12-4
CASSLKREVEVFF
TGTGCCAGCAGTTTAAAGCGAGAGGTCGAGGTGTTTTTT
>NA|NA|TRBJ2-5|12|TRBV27
CASSFGGEPQYF
TGTGCCAGCAGTTTTGGTGGGGAGCCCCAGTACTTC